The 3 T cell receptor beta chains below all came from one sample that was sequenced in a study of spatial heterogeneity in lung cancer. The time point was: sample taken at primary tumor resection. Frozen PBMC, nontumor lung or tumor provided whole RNA, which was sequenced unsorted. A single record per CDR3 protein comes from TCRdb applying MiXCR to the 5' RACE reads. The table has about 92,000 distinct CDR3 sequences, roughly 12% seen once. Sample: PBMCs, taken at surgery. The receptors come from a male donor with early-stage non-small cell lung cancer.

This clonotype showed up just a few times. This rearrangement joins TRBV6-2 or TRBV6-3 to TRBJ2-5; TRBD2 matches 7 bases. The V and J ends lost 7 bases and 5 bases, in that order; junction bases with no gene match: 10. The germline V gene encodes CDR1 MNHEY and CDR2 SVGEGT. CDR3 length: 14 amino acids. CDR3 region: CASMGTNGGETQYF. DNA of the CDR3: TGTGCCAGCATGGGGACTAACGGCGGGGAGACCCAGTACTTC.

Ten or more counts support this clonotype. V gene TRBV20-1 combines with J gene TRBJ2-1, with 7 bases fitting TRBD2. The V and J ends lost 3 bases and 12 bases, in that order; junction bases with no gene match: 8. CDR1 and CDR2 from the germline V gene are DFQATT and SNEGSKA (reference sequence). The CDR3 spans 12 residues. The DNA for the CDR3 is TGCAGTGCTAGCGAACCGGGACTACCGCAGTTCTTC. Amino acid sequence: CSASEPGLPQFF.

This clonotype came up a few times. The V call is TRBV4-1, the J call TRBJ1-1; 8 bases are shared with TRBD1. Germline values: CDR1 MGHRA, CDR2 YSYEKL. V lost 0 bases to trimming and J lost 10 bases; unmatched junction nucleotides: 1. The CDR3 sequence is 12 residues long. CDR3 loop: CASSQDRGRAFF. In DNA form, the CDR3 reads TGCGCCAGCAGCCAAGACAGGGGGCGAGCTTTCTTT.